Following are 17 T cell receptor beta chains from one sample sequenced in a study of CD8 T cells in ankylosing spondylitis. TCRdb re-called the 5' RACE reads through MiXCR, storing one row per CDR3 protein. The table records tens of thousands of distinct CDR3 sequences, 27% of them present only once. Specimen: blood, either unsorted or a sorted T cell fraction (not recorded which). The source of these receptors is a male donor with ankylosing spondylitis or in good health (not recorded which).

At least ten counts were recorded for this clonotype. The genes are TRBV10-3 and TRBJ2-7, with D possibly being TRBD1 (6 bases). This CDR3 region has 12 residues. Germline lookup yields CDR1 ENHRY and CDR2 SYGVKD. Trimming left V 6 bases short and J 4 bases short, with 10 bases between. The CDR3 region has the DNA TGTGCCATCAGAACGGACAGTTACGAGCAGTACTTC. Amino acids: CAIRTDSYEQYF.

The chain links TRBV5-1 to TRBJ2-3; D is uncertain. Germline CDR1 SGHRS, CDR2 YFSETQ. The CDR3 loop spans 12 amino acids. The V and J ends lost 2 bases and 4 bases respectively, with 5 bases between them. Here the CDR3 DNA reads TGCGCCAGCAGCTTCAACGCAGATACGCAGTATTTT. It yields the protein CASSFNADTQYF.

This clonotype has only a few counts. This rearrangement joins TRBV7-9 to TRBJ1-1; no clear D. Germline CDR1 reads SEHNR; CDR2 reads FQNEAQ (reference sequence). V was clipped by 5 bases and J by 7 bases, with 11 bases between them. The CDR3 has 12 amino acids. The CDR3 reads CASSPDRDEAFF. The DNA for the CDR3 is TGTGCCAGCAGCCCGGATAGAGATGAAGCTTTCTTT.

There are many counts of this clonotype. V and J are TRBV20-1 and TRBJ2-7; D unclear. The CDR3 consists of 11 residues. Germline CDR1 is DFQATT and CDR2 is SNEGSKA (reference sequence). The V and J ends lost 6 bases and 6 bases respectively, with 12 bases between them. The CDR3 sequence is CSARTTGEQYV. DNA of the CDR3: TGCAGTGCCCGAACTACGGGCGAGCAGTACGTC.

The chain uses TRBV27 and TRBJ1-3; D unclear. The CDR3 is made up of 13 amino acids. Trimming pared 9 bases from V and 1 base from J, leaving 10 bases between. The germline V gene has CDR1 MNHEY and CDR2 SMNVEV (reference sequence). The CDR3 sequence: CARARGSGNTIYF. The CDR3, as DNA: TGTGCCAGAGCTCGGGGATCTGGAAACACCATATATTTT.

This clonotype appeared a few times. This chain joins TRBV7-9 and TRBJ1-4; 10 nucleotides agree with TRBD1. The CDR3 spans 14 residues. Trimming took 5 bases from V and 7 from J; bases not matched to a gene: 4. Germline CDR1 reads SEHNR; CDR2 reads FQNEAQ (reference sequence). CDR3 bases: TGTGCCAGCAGCAGACAGGGGGCAACTGAAAAACTGTTTTTT. Translated, it gives CASSRQGATEKLFF.

The V call is TRBV7-3, the J call TRBJ2-2; a weak D match, TRBD1 (5 bases). Germline V CDR1 and CDR2: SGHTA, FQGTGA. CDR3 length equals 13 residues. The V gene lost 0 bases and the J gene lost 6 bases, with 5 bases spanning the gap. CDR3 in DNA: TGTGCCAGCAGCTTAACGGGGCCCGGGGAGCTGTTTTTT. Translating gives CASSLTGPGELFF.

This chain joins TRBV7-7 and TRBJ2-1, with D hard to call. This CDR3 contains 14 residues. Germline loops: CDR1 SSHAT, CDR2 FNYEAQ (reference sequence). V gave up 1 base and J gave up 8 bases, with 12 bases separating them. The CDR3 region is CASSLVSGTHEQFF. DNA for the CDR3: TGTGCCAGCAGCTTAGTTTCCGGTACGCATGAGCAGTTCTTC.

This clonotype was picked up a small number of times. The V gene is TRBV29-1, the J gene TRBJ1-1, with 7 bases lining up with TRBD1. CDR1 is SQVTM, CDR2 ANQGSEA, per germline. Losses at the gene ends were 2 bases for V and 7 bases for J; bases not matched to a gene: 13. The CDR3 extends over 15 amino acids. CDR3 sequence reads: CSVEKAAGGIGEAFF. In DNA, the CDR3 is TGCAGCGTTGAAAAGGCGGCAGGGGGTATTGGTGAAGCTTTCTTT.

The chain recombines TRBV18 with TRBJ1-2; 9 bases agree with TRBD1. Germline V gives CDR1 KGHSH, CDR2 LQKENI. Trimming took 3 bases from V and 8 from J; bases not matched to a gene: 10. The CDR3 spans 15 residues. DNA of the CDR3: TGTGCCAGCTCACCTTCAGAACAGGGGGCGCGAGGCTACACCTTC. Amino acid sequence: CASSPSEQGARGYTF.

This rearrangement joins TRBV7-3 to TRBJ2-1, with 10 bases fitting TRBD2. Germline loops: CDR1 SGHTA, CDR2 FQGTGA. The CDR3 is 17 residues long. The ends lost 1 base at V and 4 bases at J; junction bases unmatched: 7. CDR3: CASSLNSGAGGYNEQFF. CDR3 coding DNA: TGTGCCAGCAGCTTAAATAGCGGAGCGGGAGGGTACAATGAGCAGTTCTTC. Full variable domain (remainder filled in from reference TRBV7-3 and TRBJ2-1): GAGVSQTPSNKVTEKGKYVELRCDPISGHTALYWYRQSLGQGPEFLIYFQGTGAADDSGLPNDRFFAVRPEGSVSTLKIQRTERGDSAVYLCASSLNSGAGGYNEQFFGPGTRLTVL.

In this sample, this clonotype turned up a few times. J is TRBJ1-3 and V is TRBV7-8; tentatively, D is TRBD1 (6 bases). The CDR3 loop spans 16 amino acids. The germline V gene has CDR1 SGHVS and CDR2 FQNEAQ. V lost 1 base, J lost 0 bases, and 10 bases lay in between. CDR3 residues: CASSLDRGHSGNTIYF. The CDR3 coding sequence is TGTGCCAGCAGCTTAGACCGGGGGCACTCTGGAAACACCATATATTTT.

This clonotype has more than one count but fewer than ten. The chain joins TRBV2 to TRBJ2-3, with TRBD1 as a possible D gene (7 bases). Germline V gives CDR1 SNHLY, CDR2 FYNNEI. The V end was cut by 2 bases, the J end by 3 bases, with 9 bases between. The CDR3 extends over 14 amino acids. The CDR3 DNA reads as TGTGCCAGCAGTGAACAGGGGGGAACAGATACGCAGTATTTT. This translates into CASSEQGGTDTQYF.

CDR3 sequence: CATSDPGVTGDNTGELFF. The CDR3 nucleotides are TGTGCCACCAGTGATCCCGGAGTGACAGGGGACAACACCGGGGAGCTGTTTTTT. The chain links TRBV24-1 to TRBJ2-2; TRBD1 matches at 8 bases. The trim removed 3 bases at V and 2 bases at J, leaving 10 bases unmatched. The CDR3 consists of 18 residues. Germline CDR1 KGHDR, CDR2 SFDVKD.

This clonotype was seen a handful of times. DNA of the CDR3: TGCAGTGCTAGGGTAGCGGGATTCTCCTACGAGCAGTACTTC. Its translation is CSARVAGFSYEQYF. This sequence joins TRBV20-1 and TRBJ2-7; 8 bases map to TRBD2. This CDR3 is built from 14 residues. Germline V lookup: CDR1 DFQATT, CDR2 SNEGSKA (reference sequence). Unmatched junction bases numbered 4, after V lost 3 bases and J lost 0 bases.

The V gene is TRBV12-5, the J gene TRBJ2-1, with D unresolved. CDR3 size: 15 residues. Deletions cut 9 bases from V and 5 bases from J, with 20 bases between. CDR1 and CDR2 (germline): LGHNT, FRNRAP. The CDR3 nucleotides are TGTGCTAGAGATTTGGTCCTACTAAGTGACAATGAGCAGTTCTTC. Translated, it gives CARDLVLLSDNEQFF. Drawing the rest from reference TRBV12-5 and TRBJ2-1, the complete variable domain is DARVTQTPRHKVTEMGQEVTMRCQPILGHNTVFWYRQTMMQGLELLAYFRNRAPLDDSGMPKDRFSAEMPDATLATLKIQPSEPRDSAVYFCARDLVLLSDNEQFFGPGTRLTVL.

This chain joins TRBV12-3 or TRBV12-4 and TRBJ1-5, with D uncertain. The CDR3 extends over 13 amino acids. Trimming pared 4 bases from V and 7 bases from J, leaving 11 bases between. CDR3 nucleotide sequence: TGTGCCAGCAGTTACCGGGAATGGCAGCCCCAGCATTTT. Translation gives CASSYREWQPQHF.